This T cell receptor beta chain was recovered during a study of blood T cell repertoires in COVID-19. About the study: Acute and convalescent COVID-19 samples came from the United States, Italy and Spain.

Per the original methods: Quantification of nucleated cells was approximated via reference gene primer amplification. The method was immunoSEQ multiplex PCR; TCRdb's version includes in-frame clones alone and lacks a portion of them. For V, J and clone size, that table is used; D and trimming come from the DNA. Of some 89,000 clones listed, 81% were seen once; the top ten hold less than 4.5%. The V gene lost 3 bases and the J gene lost 2 bases, with 13 bases spanning the gap. CDR3 size: 15 residues. Germline CDR1 and CDR2: LNHDA and SQIVND (reference sequence). The V and J genes are TRBV19 and TRBJ1-1; perhaps TRBD1 as D (5 bases). What was sequenced was peripheral blood. The sequence was collected from a man between 60 and 70 years old with acute or convalescent COVID-19. CDR3 protein: CASSIQGGINTEAFF. The CDR3 DNA reads TGTGCCAGTAGTATCCAGGGAGGTATCAACACTGAAGCTTTCTTT.